The clone carrying this T cell receptor beta chain came up many times. What it binds is not known. The data stem from a study of T cells in Graves' hyperthyroidism and ophthalmopathy. General observations from the study: Ophthalmopathy was separated from stable hyperthyroidism by a 13 V-J model.

TCR beta CDR3 region amplification was performed from RNA transcripts. The HTBI primer set was used in a first-round RT-PCR of the TCR CDR3. TCRdb analysed the multiplex PCR reads with MiXCR anew, one entry per CDR3 protein. The table shows almost 500,000 distinct CDR3 sequences, with around a fifth occurring only once. Ophthalmopathy in the patients scored at least 3 on Clinical Activity Score and at least 4 on NOSPECS grade, lasting under 3 months. Exclusion of a patient resulted from uncontrolled infection, other autoimmune disease, pregnancy or lactation. Clinical symptoms, serum thyroxine, TRAb, thyroid ultrasound and orbital computed tomography established diagnosis. Germline V CDR1 and CDR2: MDHEN, SYDVKM. The CDR3 extends over 15 amino acids. With V trimmed by 4 bases and J by 7 bases, 8 bases remained unmatched.

V usage is TRBV28 and J usage is TRBJ2-1, with TRBD1 matching 9 bases. The sequencing sample was made of blood. The TCR originated in a woman between 65 and 79 years old with Graves' ophthalmopathy. The CDR3 region has the DNA TGTGCCAGCAGTTCCCGGACAGGGGTCTCAAATGAGCAGTTCTTC. It specifies CASSSRTGVSNEQFF.